This TCR beta chain came from a study of regulatory T cells. Worth noting for this clone: The germline gene is not matched at one end of the junction; a read error may be the cause.

Amplification used 52 TRBV primers and 13 TRBJ primers. Produced via immunoSEQ multiplex PCR; TCRdb's table is partial and in-frame only. Of 1,500 to 2,500 clones listed, about 70% were seen once; the top ten hold 33%. The sequencing input was CD8+ T cells sorted from blood. The sequence was obtained from a person aged 25 to 40 with CD3G deficiency.

Here the CDR3 reads CASSLASRGKTGELFF. DNA of the CDR3: TGTGCCAGCAGTTTAGCGTCCAGGGGTAAAACCGGGGAGCTGTTTTTT. The rearrangement uses TRBV7-8 and TRBJ2-2; D might be TRBD1 (6 bases). From germline, CDR1 is SGHVS and CDR2 FQNEAQ. The CDR3 is made up of 16 amino acids.